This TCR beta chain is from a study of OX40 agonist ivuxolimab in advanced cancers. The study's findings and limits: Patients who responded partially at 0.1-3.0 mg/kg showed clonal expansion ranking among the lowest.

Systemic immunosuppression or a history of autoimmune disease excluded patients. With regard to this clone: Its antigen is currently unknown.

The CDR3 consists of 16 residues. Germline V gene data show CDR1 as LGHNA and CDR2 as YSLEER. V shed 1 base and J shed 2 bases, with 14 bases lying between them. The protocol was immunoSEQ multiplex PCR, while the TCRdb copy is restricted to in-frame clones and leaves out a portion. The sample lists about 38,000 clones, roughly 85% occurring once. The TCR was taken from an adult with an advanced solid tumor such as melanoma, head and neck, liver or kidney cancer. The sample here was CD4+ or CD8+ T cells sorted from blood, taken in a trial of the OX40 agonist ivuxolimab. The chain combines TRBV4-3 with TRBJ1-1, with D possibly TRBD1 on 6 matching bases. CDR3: CASSQVLRGANTEAFF. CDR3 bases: TGCGCCAGCAGCCAAGTTCTGAGGGGGGCAAACACTGAAGCTTTCTTT.